The 29 T cell receptor beta chains below come from one sample, sequenced in a study of molecular identifiers for immune sequencing clone quantification. Using its own MiXCR run on the PCR reads, TCRdb lists one record per CDR3 protein. The sample shows some 97,000 distinct CDR3 sequences, around 24% of them seen only once. Specimen: naive CD8+ T cells from blood, with Jurkat cell RNA spiked in. Sample subset: FACS-sorted CD8+CD4-CCR7+CD45RA+ naive T cells. The origin of the receptors is a human donor in good health. Some libraries in this study had Jurkat cell RNA spiked in.

Ten or more counts support this clonotype. The V call is TRBV7-6, the J call TRBJ1-1; weak D call: TRBD1 (6 bases). This CDR3 region has 13 residues. The V end was cut by 8 bases, the J end by 4 bases, with 14 bases between. Germline V CDR1 and CDR2: SGHVS, FNYEAQ. The CDR3 DNA is TGTGCCAGCGCCAGGGGTTGGGGCACTGAAGCTTTCTTT. Translated: CASARGWGTEAFF.

The sample holds one count of this clonotype. A read error is possible here, since a much larger clone lies one base away. The genes are TRBV6-2 or TRBV6-3 and TRBJ2-1; TRBD2 aligns across 14 bases. CDR1 and CDR2 from the germline V gene are MNHEY and SVGEGT. This CDR3 spans 18 amino acids. V lost 5 bases, J lost 1 base, and 7 bases stayed unmatched. This CDR3 reads CASSPGLAGVRSYNEQFF. DNA of the CDR3: TGTGCCAGCAGTCCGGGACTAGCGGGAGTCAGGTCCTACAATGAGCAGTTCTTC.

This clonotype was seen repeatedly, ten times or more. The chain links TRBV12-3 or TRBV12-4 to TRBJ2-7, with D unresolved. Trimming left V 10 bases short and J 3 bases short, with 13 bases between. This CDR3 spans 12 amino acids. The CDR3 spells CATGRRYYEQYF. In DNA form, the CDR3 reads TGTGCCACCGGCCGGCGTTACTACGAGCAGTACTTC.

This clonotype appeared once. The V and J genes are TRBV6-4 and TRBJ2-1, with 10 bases lining up with TRBD2. CDR1 and CDR2 from the germline V gene are MRHNA and SNTAGT. This CDR3 has 16 residues. V lost 3 bases and J lost 6; bases outside the gene matches: 8. CDR3 DNA: TGTGCCAGCAGTGAGCAAAGCGGGGGGGTCATCAATGAGCAGTTCTTC. Translation gives CASSEQSGGVINEQFF.

The chain links TRBV7-2 to TRBJ1-1; possible D gene TRBD1, 5 bases. The CDR3 runs 13 residues. Trimming left V 6 bases short and J 6 bases short, with 14 bases between. CDR1 and CDR2 from the germline V gene are SGHTA and FQGNSA. The CDR3 DNA reads TGTGCCAGCAGGGGGGGGATGAATGCTGAAGCTTTCTTT. Residues: CASRGGMNAEAFF. Full variable domain (rest looked up from reference TRBV7-2 and TRBJ1-1): GAGVSQSPSNKVTEKGKDVELRCDPISGHTALYWYRQSLGQGLEFLIYFQGNSAPDKSGLPSDRFSAERTGGSVSTLTIQRTQQEDSAVYLCASRGGMNAEAFFGQGTRLTVV.

This clonotype was found many times. The rearrangement uses TRBV20-1 and TRBJ1-5, with 10 bases aligning to TRBD1. Trimming took 0 bases from V and 5 from J; bases not matched to a gene: 4. Germline CDR1 DFQATT, CDR2 SNEGSKA (reference sequence). This CDR3 spans 15 amino acids. In nucleotides, the CDR3 is TGCAGTGCTAGAGAGACAGGGGGCATCGATCAGCCCCAGCATTTT. Its protein product is CSARETGGIDQPQHF.

Concerning this clonotype: A read error is possible here, since a much larger clone lies one base away. The CDR3 region has the DNA TGTGCCTGGAGTGCTACCAGGGAGTGGATTATCTATGGCTACACCTTC. As protein: CAWSATREWIIYGYTF. The rearrangement links TRBV30 to TRBJ1-2, with D possibly being TRBD1 (5 bases). V was cut by 1 base and J by 4 bases, with 19 bases left in between. Germline V CDR1 and CDR2: GTSNPN, SVGIG (reference sequence). CDR3 size: 16 residues.

In its sample, this clonotype was seen many times. This chain uses TRBV27 with TRBJ2-3; 7 nucleotides match TRBD2. V lost 7 bases and J lost 4; bases outside the gene matches: 14. The CDR3 totals 16 residues. Germline CDR1 reads MNHEY; CDR2 reads SMNVEV (reference sequence). CDR3 in amino acids: CASKLRREAGADTQYF. CDR3 nucleotide sequence: TGTGCCAGCAAACTCCGTCGGGAGGCTGGGGCAGATACGCAGTATTTT.

This clonotype appeared many times. The V and J genes are TRBV29-1 and TRBJ1-1, with a weak D call TRBD1 (5 bases). V was cut by 6 bases and J by 5 bases, with 19 bases left in between. This CDR3 has 14 amino acids. Looked up from germline, CDR1 is SQVTM and CDR2 is ANQGSEA. The CDR3 region is CSVEPRGANTEAFF. Written as DNA, the CDR3 is TGCAGCGTGGAACCAAGAGGGGCGAATACTGAAGCTTTCTTT.

The sample holds many counts of this clonotype. The chain links TRBV7-6 to TRBJ2-3, with D perhaps TRBD1 (5 bases). The V gene lost 0 bases and the J gene lost 5 bases, with 30 bases spanning the gap. The CDR3 is 21 residues long. The germline V gene encodes CDR1 SGHVS and CDR2 FNYEAQ. In nucleotides, the CDR3 is TGTGCCAGCAGCTTAGCGTATAAGGATCGTCGACAGCCAGGGATCAAAGATACGCAGTATTTT. It codes for CASSLAYKDRRQPGIKDTQYF.

This clonotype was seen only once. With a much larger clone just one base away, this may be a read error. The chain carries TRBV19 and TRBJ2-5; tentative D call: TRBD1 (5 bases). Germline V CDR1 and CDR2: LNHDA, SQIVND (reference sequence). CDR3 length: 16 residues. CDR3 nucleotides: TGTGCCAGTAGCGACAGTATTGGGCCGACGGAAGAGCCCCAGTACTTC. Translation: CASSDSIGPTEEPQYF.

For this clonotype: A much larger clone differs from this one at a single base, so this may be a read error. The chain employs TRBV4-2 and TRBJ2-7; D could derive from TRBD1 or TRBD2 (6 bases each). The CDR3 is 15 amino acids. Germline values: CDR1 LGHNA, CDR2 YNFKEQ. Here the CDR3 DNA reads TGTGCCGGCAGCCAAGATCCGGGGGCTCCCAGCGAGCAGTACTTC. This encodes CAGSQDPGAPSEQYF.

At least ten counts were recorded for this clonotype. The chain carries TRBV12-3 or TRBV12-4 and TRBJ2-5; D could derive from TRBD1 or TRBD2 (6 bases each). This CDR3 has 14 amino acids. V lost 5 bases and J 3 bases, leaving 13 bases between the germline ends. The CDR3 coding sequence is TGTGCCAGCAGTCCCCCGGGGGCGGAAGAGACCCAGTACTTC. It yields the protein CASSPPGAEETQYF.

This clonotype showed up many times. This chain connects TRBV20-1 to TRBJ2-7; D assignment may be TRBD1 or TRBD2 (5 bases each). Germline CDR1 DFQATT, CDR2 SNEGSKA (reference sequence). This CDR3 contains 13 residues. Trimming cost V 5 bases and J 0 bases, with 11 bases left between them. Here the CDR3 DNA reads TGCAGTGCTGAGCCAGGGAGCTCCTACGAGCAGTACTTC. Translated: CSAEPGSSYEQYF.

Ten or more counts support this clonotype. V gene TRBV4-3 combines with J gene TRBJ2-3; 16 bases are shared with TRBD2. The CDR3 length is 20 residues. Trimming removed 0 bases from V and 4 bases from J; junction bases left unmatched: 10. The germline V gene has CDR1 LGHNA and CDR2 YSLEER. This CDR3 is CASSQDRGLGLAGGADTQYF. The CDR3 DNA reads as TGCGCCAGCAGCCAAGATCGTGGGTTGGGACTAGCGGGAGGGGCAGATACGCAGTATTTT.

This clonotype was seen repeatedly, ten times or more. The chain links TRBV29-1 to TRBJ2-7; possible D gene TRBD2, 6 bases. V lost 4 bases to trimming and J lost 2 bases, with 9 bases between them. Germline assignment: CDR1 SQVTM and CDR2 ANQGSEA. The CDR3 length is 12 residues. Here the CDR3 DNA reads TGCAGCGTTGGGGCGGGACCCTACGAGCAGTACTTC. Translated, it gives CSVGAGPYEQYF.

The V and J genes are TRBV6-5 and TRBJ2-6; D gene unclear. Germline CDR1 MNHEY, CDR2 SVGAGI. V lost 8 bases and J lost 2, with 10 bases in between. The CDR3 covers 14 residues. CDR3 DNA sequence: TGTGCCAGCTCAACAAATCCTGGGGCCAACGTCCTGACTTTC. Residues: CASSTNPGANVLTF.

The chain employs TRBV6-5 and TRBJ2-5; D call uncertain. The CDR3 runs to 14 residues. Trimming stripped 2 bases from V and 5 bases from J, with 12 bases between. Germline V gene data show CDR1 as MNHEY and CDR2 as SVGAGI. CDR3 DNA sequence: TGTGCCAGCAGTTACCTCACCGGCCAGGAGACCCAGTACTTC. It is translated as CASSYLTGQETQYF.

J is TRBJ2-7 and V is TRBV7-9, with TRBD2 matching 12 bases. The V gene end was trimmed by 6 bases and the J gene end by 7 bases; junction bases not matched to a gene: 10. The CDR3 is 15 amino acids. Germline CDR1 and CDR2: SEHNR and FQNEAQ (reference sequence). The CDR3 reads CASSSSGRDWREQYF. CDR3 coding DNA: TGTGCCAGCAGTTCTAGCGGGAGGGACTGGCGGGAGCAGTACTTC.

This clonotype showed up just a few times. V is TRBV5-6 and J is TRBJ2-1; no clear D. V was trimmed by 4 bases and J by 9 bases, leaving 11 bases between them. This CDR3 spans 12 amino acids. CDR1 SGHDT and CDR2 YYEEEE come from the germline V gene. CDR3: CASSALTTEQFF. CDR3 coding DNA: TGTGCCAGCAGCGCACTCACGACTGAGCAGTTCTTC. The variable domain in full, with the rest retrieved from reference TRBV5-6 and TRBJ2-1, is DAGVTQSPTHLIKTRGQQVTLRCSPKSGHDTVSWYQQALGQGPQFIFQYYEEEERQRGNFPDRFSGHQFPNYSSELNVNALLLGDSALYLCASSALTTEQFFGPGTRLTVL.

The genes are TRBV7-2 and TRBJ2-3; 15 nucleotides agree with TRBD2. Germline V lookup: CDR1 SGHTA, CDR2 FQGNSA. The CDR3 length is 20 residues. The J segment lost 0 bases and the V segment lost 5 bases, leaving 12 bases of the junction unmatched. CDR3 sequence (DNA): TGTGCCAGCAGCGAAGGGCCGGGACTAGCGGGGGGCCCCAGCACAGATACGCAGTATTTT. It encodes CASSEGPGLAGGPSTDTQYF. Together with reference TRBV7-2 and TRBJ2-3, the CDR3 gives the full variable domain: GAGVSQSPSNKVTEKGKDVELRCDPISGHTALYWYRQSLGQGLEFLIYFQGNSAPDKSGLPSDRFSAERTGGSVSTLTIQRTQQEDSAVYLCASSEGPGLAGGPSTDTQYFGPGTRLTVL.

This clonotype appeared many times. V usage is TRBV9 and J usage is TRBJ2-3, with unresolved D. Deletions cut 2 bases from V and 3 bases from J, with 13 bases between. This CDR3 comprises 15 residues. CDR1 and CDR2 from the germline V gene are SGDLS and YYNGEE. CDR3 coding DNA: TGTGCCAGCAGCGTCTACTCCCTTACGACAGATACGCAGTATTTT. Its protein product is CASSVYSLTTDTQYF.

There are many counts of this clonotype. The chain is built from TRBV5-6 and TRBJ1-1; D uncertain. Trimming removed 4 bases from V and 0 bases from J, with 16 bases in between. CDR1 is SGHDT, CDR2 YYEEEE, per germline. This CDR3 is 16 amino acids long. This CDR3 is CASSPRIGSLNTEAFF. DNA of the CDR3: TGTGCCAGCAGCCCGCGGATAGGATCTTTGAACACTGAAGCTTTCTTT.

The rearrangement joins TRBV28 to TRBJ2-7, with 10 bases aligning to TRBD2. From germline, CDR1 is MDHEN and CDR2 SYDVKM. Germline trimming cut 4 bases from V and 4 bases from J; bases unmatched to any gene: 13. The CDR3 is made up of 17 amino acids. The CDR3 DNA reads as TGTGCCAGCAGTTCGCCCGGATGGACTAGCGGACCTTACGAGCAGTACTTC. Translation: CASSSPGWTSGPYEQYF.

The chain combines TRBV6-1 with TRBJ1-1; D gene unclear. The CDR3 length is 15 residues. Germline values: CDR1 MNHNS, CDR2 SASEGT. Trimming removed 3 bases from V and 1 base from J, with 12 bases in between. As DNA, the CDR3 is TGTGCCAGCAGTGATTGGGCCCCACGGAACACTGAAGCTTTCTTT. Amino acid sequence: CASSDWAPRNTEAFF.

In regard to this clonotype: Possible read error: a much larger clone is one base away. The chain couples TRBV6-2 or TRBV6-3 to TRBJ2-5; D remains unclear. The CDR3 extends over 12 amino acids. The germline V gene encodes CDR1 MNHEY and CDR2 SVGEGT. CDR3 sequence (DNA): TGTGCCAGCAGTTCTATAAGCGAGACCCGGTACTTC. Amino acid sequence: CASSSISETRYF.

V gene TRBV20-1 combines with J gene TRBJ2-7, with TRBD2 matching 13 bases. The V gene's germline CDR1 is DFQATT and CDR2 SNEGSKA (reference sequence). CDR3 size: 15 residues. J lost 5 bases, V lost 0 bases, and 4 bases had no gene match. The CDR3 DNA reads TGCAGTGCTAGAGAGACGACTAGCGGGAGGAACGAGCAGTACTTC. It yields the protein CSARETTSGRNEQYF.

Many counts were recorded for this clonotype. This chain connects TRBV28 to TRBJ2-5; D is unclear. Trimming pared 3 bases from V and 3 bases from J, leaving 11 bases between. The CDR3 loop spans 14 amino acids. Germline V gene sequence: CDR1 MDHEN, CDR2 SYDVKM. CDR3 sequence reads: CASSLLRSEETQYF. The CDR3, as DNA: TGTGCCAGCAGTTTGCTCAGGTCCGAAGAGACCCAGTACTTC.

Details on this clonotype: This may come from a read error, since a much larger clone is one base off. The V and J genes are TRBV9 and TRBJ2-3; TRBD2 is a possible D gene (5 bases). V was pared by 9 bases and J by 5 bases, with 16 bases between. CDR3 size: 13 residues. Germline assignment: CDR1 SGDLS and CDR2 YYNGEE. The chain's CDR3 is CATSPPSEDTQYF. In DNA, the CDR3 is TGTGCCACTAGCCCCCCGTCCGAAGATACGCAGTATTTT.